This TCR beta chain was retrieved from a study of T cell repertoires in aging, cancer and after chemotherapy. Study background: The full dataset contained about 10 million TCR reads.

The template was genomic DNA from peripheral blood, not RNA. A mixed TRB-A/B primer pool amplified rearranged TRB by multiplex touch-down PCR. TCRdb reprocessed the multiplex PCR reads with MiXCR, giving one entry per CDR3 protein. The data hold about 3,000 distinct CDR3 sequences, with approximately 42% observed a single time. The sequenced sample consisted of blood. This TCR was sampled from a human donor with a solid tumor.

Here the CDR3 DNA reads TGTGCCAGCAGCCCGGGACTTATCACAGATACGCAGTATTTT. Translating it yields CASSPGLITDTQYF. The J gene is TRBJ2-3, the V gene TRBV7-3; D possibly corresponds to TRBD2 (6 bases). V was cut by 5 bases and J by 2 bases, with 11 bases left in between. Germline CDR1 reads SGHTA; CDR2 reads FQGTGA. This CDR3 is built from 14 residues.